This TCR beta chain derives from a study of tumor-infiltrating lymphocytes in primary liver carcinoma. RNA was extracted from whole blood without cell sorting, alongside germline DNA. Germline V gives CDR1 MNHEY, CDR2 SVGAGI. Between the trimmed V and J ends, which lost 0 bases and 5 bases, there was a span of 14 bases. The CDR3 runs 15 residues. Synthesis of TCR beta cDNA was carried out from 450 to 500 ng total RNA with a constant-region primer. Three rounds of nested multiplex PCR with slightly modified ARM-PCR produced TCR beta libraries. Use of TRBV1-TRBV30 forward primers with a C-beta reverse primer characterized the first two PCR rounds, which lasted around 10 cycles each. Each CDR3 protein gets one entry after TCRdb re-called the multiplex PCR reads with MiXCR. The sample has 180,000 or so distinct CDR3 sequences, 50% to 75% seen once; the top ten hold 65% to 80%.

V and J are TRBV6-5 and TRBJ2-7; the D gene is possibly TRBD1 (5 bases). The source is a man aged 35 to 55 with primary liver carcinoma and hepatitis B virus infection. Sequenced: peripheral blood. The CDR3 DNA is TGTGCCAGCAGTTACTCGAAACAGGCGAGGCACGAGCAGTACTTC. Translation gives CASSYSKQARHEQYF.